Presented here are 6 T cell receptor beta chains from one specimen sequenced in a study of beta chain features in type 1 diabetes. Reverse transcription of all isolated RNA meant that expressed TCRB transcripts were sequenced. This table comes from immunoSEQ multiplex PCR, and its TCRdb copy is limited to in-frame clones, with some not included. This sample yields about 350,000 clones, of which around 20% are seen a single time; about 0.045% belongs to the top ten. Sequencing was carried out using naive CD4+ T cells from blood. Receptors originate from a woman aged 18-29 years in good health.

The chain couples TRBV30 to TRBJ1-6, with D perhaps matching TRBD1 (5 bases). Germline V CDR1 and CDR2: GTSNPN, SVGIG (reference sequence). This CDR3 spans 13 amino acids. V was trimmed by 0 bases and J by 7 bases, leaving 7 bases between them. Here the CDR3 reads CAWSVQENSPLHF. CDR3 DNA: TGTGCCTGGAGTGTACAGGAAAATTCACCCCTCCACTTT. Drawing the rest from reference TRBV30 and TRBJ1-6, the complete variable domain is SQTIHQWPATLVQPVGSPLSLECTVEGTSNPNLYWYRQAAGRGLQLLFYSVGIGQISSEVPQNLSASRPQDRQFILSSKKLLLSDSGFYLCAWSVQENSPLHFGNGTRLTVT.

The chain carries TRBV29-1 and TRBJ2-7; 12 bases agree with TRBD1. Germline V gene data show CDR1 as SQVTM and CDR2 as ANQGSEA. J gave up 1 base and V 7 bases, and 8 bases lay outside the gene matches. The CDR3 length is 15 residues. The CDR3 region is CSGAGTGGSSYEQYF. The CDR3 DNA reads TGCAGCGGTGCCGGGACAGGGGGCTCTTCCTACGAGCAGTACTTC.

Details on this clone: The sample carries other DNA sequences with the same CDR3. J is TRBJ2-7 and V is TRBV5-1; 7 bases map to TRBD1. V lost 4 bases to trimming and J lost 0 bases; unmatched junction nucleotides: 4. The CDR3 loop spans 14 amino acids. The germline V gene has CDR1 SGHRS and CDR2 YFSETQ. In DNA form, the CDR3 reads TGCGCCAGCAGCCCTGACAGGGTCTCCTACGAGCAGTACTTC. It codes for CASSPDRVSYEQYF.

The chain recombines TRBV7-2 with TRBJ1-2; 9 nucleotides agree with TRBD1. Unmatched junction bases numbered 4, after V lost 5 bases and J lost 0 bases. The CDR3 extends over 15 amino acids. Germline assignment: CDR1 SGHTA and CDR2 FQGNSA. The CDR3 reads CASSATGGTNYGYTF. In nucleotides, the CDR3 is TGTGCCAGCAGCGCGACAGGGGGAACTAACTATGGCTACACCTTC.

The J gene is TRBJ2-1, the V gene TRBV5-1, with 7 bases identical to TRBD1. The CDR3 contains 13 residues. V shed 4 bases, J shed 8 bases, and the junction held 6 bases outside the gene matches. Per germline, CDR1 SGHRS and CDR2 YFSETQ. The CDR3 DNA reads TGCGCCAGCAGCCCCGACAGGGACCATGAGCAGTTCTTC. This codes for CASSPDRDHEQFF.

The sample holds a few counts of this clone. The chain has TRBV4-1 and TRBJ1-6, with D unresolved. This CDR3 spans 13 amino acids. The V gene's germline CDR1 is MGHRA and CDR2 YSYEKL. With 5 bases removed from V and 10 bases from J, the gap between germline ends came to 12 bases. CDR3 amino acids: CASSSAWRSPLHF. The CDR3 nucleotides are TGCGCCAGCAGCTCAGCCTGGAGGTCACCCCTCCACTTT.